The 23 T cell receptor beta chains given below trace back to one sample, sequenced in a study of long-term antiretroviral therapy in people with HIV. A v3.0 immunoSEQ assay was performed at survey level. The assay was immunoSEQ multiplex PCR, and TCRdb's table has in-frame clones only and misses some. There are tens of thousands of clones in the sample; about 84% occur only once, and 7.5% to 9% lies in the top ten. Source: unsorted PBMCs, taken about 5 years after starting antiretroviral therapy. The receptors come from a man aged 35-49 years with HIV.

The chain has TRBV6-6 and TRBJ2-1; 9 nucleotides align to TRBD1. The V gene's germline CDR1 is MNHNY and CDR2 SVGAGI (reference sequence). The V segment lost 7 bases and the J segment 6 bases; nucleotides outside the gene matches: 10. CDR3 length: 15 residues. The CDR3 protein is CASTQGQGGFNEQFF. The DNA for the CDR3 is TGTGCCAGCACCCAGGGACAGGGAGGTTTCAATGAGCAGTTCTTC.

The rearrangement joins TRBV6-1 to TRBJ1-4; tentative D call: TRBD1 (5 bases). Trimming left V 7 bases short and J 3 bases short, with 15 bases between. The CDR3 totals 15 residues. CDR1 is MNHNS and CDR2 is SASEGT in the germline V gene. CDR3 DNA sequence: TGTGCCAGCAAAAACTGGGACCTTTCTAATGAAAAACTGTTTTTT. Translation gives CASKNWDLSNEKLFF.

The chain is built from TRBV28 and TRBJ1-1; D call uncertain. V was shortened by 4 bases and J by 0 bases, with 12 bases between the two germline ends. Per germline, CDR1 MDHEN and CDR2 SYDVKM. This CDR3 is 15 amino acids long. In DNA, the CDR3 is TGTGCCAGCAGTTCGCCGATGGGCATGAACACTGAAGCTTTCTTT. This gives the protein CASSSPMGMNTEAFF.

This chain connects TRBV6-6 to TRBJ2-2; D uncertain. Trimming removed 2 bases at V and 9 bases at J, with 10 bases between. This CDR3 has 13 residues. Per germline, CDR1 MNHNY and CDR2 SVGAGI (reference sequence). CDR3 coding DNA: TGTGCCAGCAGTTACGGCGGATCTCGGGAGCTGTTTTTT. Translation gives CASSYGGSRELFF.

The chain is built from TRBV4-3 and TRBJ2-1; 13 nucleotides line up with TRBD2. Germline CDR1 LGHNA, CDR2 YSLEER. V was clipped by 1 base and J by 0 bases; unmatched bases: 9. CDR3 length: 20 residues. The CDR3 nucleotides read TGCGCCAGCAGCCAAGGGGGGGGACTAGCGGGGTCGAGCTCCTACAATGAGCAGTTCTTC. Translated, it gives CASSQGGGLAGSSSYNEQFF.

The chain combines TRBV10-3 with TRBJ2-1; D not certain. The germline V gene encodes CDR1 ENHRY and CDR2 SYGVKD. The CDR3 has 11 amino acids. V was cut by 6 bases and J by 8 bases, with 8 bases left in between. CDR3: CAISQMHEQFF. The CDR3 DNA reads as TGTGCCATCAGCCAGATGCATGAGCAGTTCTTC.

The chain links TRBV6-4 to TRBJ1-2; D unclear. This CDR3 has 13 amino acids. Germline values: CDR1 MRHNA, CDR2 SNTAGT. Trimming pared 6 bases from V and 2 bases from J, leaving 10 bases between. CDR3 DNA sequence: TGTGCCAGCAGGGGAGACGGAAACTATGGCTACACCTTC. Its translation is CASRGDGNYGYTF.

The genes are TRBV7-3 and TRBJ2-1; no definite D call. Trimming removed 8 bases from V and 0 bases from J, with 8 bases in between. This CDR3 is built from 13 residues. Per the germline V gene, CDR1 is SGHTA and CDR2 is FQGTGA. CDR3 residues: CASAASSYNEQFF. The CDR3 DNA is TGTGCCAGCGCAGCGAGCTCCTACAATGAGCAGTTCTTC.

This clone was detected a few times. The chain recombines TRBV4-1 with TRBJ1-5; 7 positions match TRBD1. The junction had 7 bases not matched to a gene; V was cut back by 4 bases and J by 7 bases. CDR1 and CDR2 from the germline V gene are MGHRA and YSYEKL. The CDR3 extends over 14 amino acids. This chain's CDR3 is CASSRYRGGQPQHF. CDR3 DNA: TGCGCCAGCAGCCGTTACAGGGGAGGGCAGCCCCAGCATTTT.

J is TRBJ2-1 and V is TRBV29-1; D is possibly TRBD2 (5 bases). V was clipped by 6 bases and J by 3 bases, with 9 bases between them. The length of the CDR3 is 12 residues. CDR1 is SQVTM and CDR2 is ANQGSEA in the germline V gene. The chain's CDR3 is CSVDLNYNEQFF. Here the CDR3 DNA reads TGCAGCGTGGACTTGAACTACAATGAGCAGTTCTTC.

The gene calls are TRBV9 and TRBJ2-7; TRBD1 is a possible D gene (5 bases). This CDR3 comprises 15 residues. Germline loops: CDR1 SGDLS, CDR2 YYNGEE. V was shortened by 0 bases and J by 6 bases, with 16 bases between the two germline ends. The chain's CDR3 is CASSVADNWALEQYF. The CDR3 DNA is TGTGCCAGCAGCGTAGCGGACAACTGGGCGCTCGAGCAGTACTTC.

V is TRBV6-1 and J is TRBJ2-7; TRBD2 aligns across 9 bases. Germline V CDR1 and CDR2: MNHNS, SASEGT. The CDR3 spans 15 residues. V lost 3 bases to trimming and J lost 2 bases; unmatched junction nucleotides: 5. The CDR3 nucleotides are TGTGCCAGCAGTGAGGTTCCTAGCGGGACCTACGAGCAGTACTTC. This gives the protein CASSEVPSGTYEQYF.

V is TRBV7-9 and J is TRBJ2-1; the D is unclear. This CDR3 is 11 amino acids long. In germline, CDR1 is SEHNR, CDR2 FQNEAQ (reference sequence). V lost 6 bases and J lost 3, with 3 bases in between. This CDR3 is CASRYYNEQFF. Here the CDR3 DNA reads TGTGCCAGCAGATACTACAATGAGCAGTTCTTC.

The J gene is TRBJ2-2, the V gene TRBV10-2; D perhaps matches TRBD2 (5 bases). The CDR3 has 13 residues. Germline CDR1 reads WSHSY; CDR2 reads SAAADI. Trimming pared 6 bases from V and 6 bases from J, leaving 11 bases between. CDR3 sequence: CASRLTGSGELFF. As DNA, the CDR3 is TGCGCCAGCAGGTTAACGGGGTCCGGGGAGCTGTTTTTT.

V and J are TRBV7-3 and TRBJ2-7; possible D gene TRBD1, 7 bases. CDR3 length: 15 residues. The V gene's germline CDR1 is SGHTA and CDR2 FQGTGA. The V gene lost 5 bases and the J gene lost 3 bases, with 17 bases spanning the gap. CDR3 protein: CASSPEGAAFYEQYF. In DNA, the CDR3 is TGTGCCAGCAGCCCGGAGGGGGCCGCCTTCTACGAGCAGTACTTC.

The rearrangement joins TRBV7-9 to TRBJ1-1; no clear D gene. V shed 10 bases and J shed 3 bases, with 15 bases lying between them. Germline assignment: CDR1 SEHNR and CDR2 FQNEAQ (reference sequence). The CDR3 extends over 13 amino acids. This CDR3 reads CATKRDKDTEAFF. The CDR3 region has the DNA TGTGCCACTAAGAGGGATAAAGACACTGAAGCTTTCTTT.

This clone was seen more than once but under ten times. The rearrangement uses TRBV27 and TRBJ2-7, with D unclear. The CDR3 loop spans 14 amino acids. Germline CDR1 MNHEY, CDR2 SMNVEV (reference sequence). With 3 bases removed from V and 7 bases from J, the gap between germline ends came to 16 bases. CDR3 nucleotides: TGTGCCAGCAGTTTCAGAGAGAAAGGCGCAGAGCAGTACTTC. Translated, it gives CASSFREKGAEQYF.

The chain joins TRBV2 to TRBJ2-3; no definite D call. The CDR3 sequence is 13 residues long. Trimming left V 6 bases short and J 2 bases short, with 9 bases between. CDR1 SNHLY and CDR2 FYNNEI come from the germline V gene. The CDR3 nucleotides are TGTGCCAGCAGAGGGCAGGACACAGATACGCAGTATTTT. Protein: CASRGQDTDTQYF.

The rearrangement links TRBV11-2 to TRBJ2-2; D call uncertain. CDR1 is SGHAT and CDR2 is FQNNGV in the germline V gene. With 1 base removed from V and 1 base from J, the gap between germline ends came to 7 bases. This CDR3 spans 15 amino acids. CDR3 region: CASSLGVENTGELFF. The DNA of the CDR3 is TGTGCCAGCAGCTTAGGCGTAGAGAACACCGGGGAGCTGTTTTTT.

The chain links TRBV7-8 to TRBJ1-4; the D gene is possibly TRBD1 (5 bases). The CDR3 consists of 16 residues. Germline CDR1 SGHVS, CDR2 FQNEAQ. Trimming cost V 8 bases and J 3 bases, with 19 bases left between them. CDR3 sequence reads: CASGGIGGVANEKLFF. CDR3 coding DNA: TGTGCCAGCGGTGGTATTGGAGGGGTTGCTAATGAAAAACTGTTTTTT.

The chain is built from TRBV4-2 and TRBJ2-7, with D perhaps TRBD1 or TRBD2 (5 bases each). V lost 2 bases, J lost 3 bases, and 11 bases lay in between. The length of the CDR3 is 14 residues. Looked up from germline, CDR1 is LGHNA and CDR2 is YNFKEQ. CDR3 protein: CASSQSGTDYEQYF. In DNA, the CDR3 is TGTGCCAGCAGCCAAAGTGGGACCGACTACGAGCAGTACTTC.

The V gene is TRBV10-2, the J gene TRBJ2-1, with 9 bases aligning to TRBD2. Germline V gene data show CDR1 as WSHSY and CDR2 as SAAADI. The CDR3 sequence is 14 residues long. The V and J ends lost 5 bases and 6 bases, in that order; junction bases with no gene match: 5. CDR3 region: CASSHSGGLNEQFF. CDR3 nucleotides: TGCGCCAGCAGTCATAGCGGGGGCCTCAATGAGCAGTTCTTC.

The chain is built from TRBV28 and TRBJ2-1; 9 bases agree with TRBD1. The trim removed 4 bases at V and 4 bases at J, leaving 8 bases unmatched. The CDR3 is 16 amino acids. The germline CDR1 and CDR2 sequences are MDHEN and SYDVKM. The CDR3: CASSSKFGQGYNEQFF. CDR3 DNA: TGTGCCAGCAGTTCCAAATTCGGACAGGGGTACAATGAGCAGTTCTTC.